This TCR beta chain was captured in a study of neoadjuvant nivolumab and ipilimumab in lung cancer. Findings of the study overall: Pathologic regression was not significantly tied to TCR clonality. TCR richness and clonality were higher in tumors than adjacent uninvolved lung. A small number of samples were TCR sequenced. Blood richness before therapy tracked richness in tumors resected after neoadjuvant therapy.

Clones were sequenced by immunoSEQ multiplex PCR, and TCRdb holds only the in-frame ones, with some missing. The sample has roughly 13,000 clones; approximately 96% are singletons. Comments on this clone: Its antigen is not identified.

Germline values: CDR1 SGHTA, CDR2 FQGNSA. This CDR3 region has 15 residues. V shed 1 base, J shed 6 bases, and the junction held 6 bases outside the gene matches. The TCR sequence derives from an adult with non-small cell lung cancer. This specimen consisted of peripheral blood, obtained after neoadjuvant nivolumab, alone or with ipilimumab, at or shortly before surgery. This chain uses TRBV7-2 with TRBJ2-1; 7 nucleotides line up with TRBD1. CDR3 protein: CASSLGRQGTNEQFF. The CDR3 coding sequence is TGTGCCAGCAGCTTAGGTCGACAGGGTACCAATGAGCAGTTCTTC.